This T cell receptor (beta chain) stems from a study of blood T cell repertoires in COVID-19. Participants, about 18 to 90 years old, spanned under 25 US areas. Profiling relied on immunoSEQ multiplex PCR, and the TCRdb table lists in-frame clones only, not all of them. This sample has a few hundred thousand clones, with 90% found just once. V lost 5 bases and J lost 0, with 10 bases in between. Germline loops: CDR1 SNHLY, CDR2 FYNNEI. The CDR3 sequence is 15 residues long. This chain uses TRBV2 with TRBJ2-2; no firm D call. The sequence was obtained from a woman under 30 with acute COVID-19. The sequenced sample consisted of PBMCs or T cells enriched from blood (not recorded which). CDR3 sequence (DNA): TGTGCCAGCAGTACCGATCTAGCGAACACCGGGGAGCTGTTTTTT. Protein sequence: CASSTDLANTGELFF.